The sequence of this TCR beta chain was determined in a study of human T cells and chemical hapten exposure. Study-level information: The upper back received 0.01% DPC by patch testing, with results read at 6 days.

Overall study results and limits: TCRs whose frequency exceeded 1 in 1000 remained the same following DPC sensitization.

Stated time point: pre-sensitization, week 0. The sample's treatment: therapeutic diphenylcyclopropenone sensitization with weekly scalp DPC. The CDR3 sequence is 15 residues long. Germline-derived CDR1 and CDR2 are SGDLS and YYNGEE. Trimming stripped 0 bases from V and 5 bases from J, with 15 bases between. In this sample, this clonotype turned up a few times. The antigen is undetermined. TCRdb re-called the RACE reads through MiXCR, storing one row per CDR3 protein. The sample includes around 300,000 distinct CDR3 sequences, around 7.7% of them seen just once. The receptor's source is a man younger than 30 with alopecia areata. Some clones in this sample may be carry-over from other donors' samples. The sequencing here drew on whole blood, taken in connection with sensitization to the hapten diphenylcyclopropenone (DPC). The chain couples TRBV9 to TRBJ2-7; D could derive from TRBD1 or TRBD2 (5 bases each). CDR3 nucleotides: TGTGCCAGCAGCGTAGCCCCCGGGGCCCCGGACGAGCAGTACTTC. Protein product: CASSVAPGAPDEQYF.